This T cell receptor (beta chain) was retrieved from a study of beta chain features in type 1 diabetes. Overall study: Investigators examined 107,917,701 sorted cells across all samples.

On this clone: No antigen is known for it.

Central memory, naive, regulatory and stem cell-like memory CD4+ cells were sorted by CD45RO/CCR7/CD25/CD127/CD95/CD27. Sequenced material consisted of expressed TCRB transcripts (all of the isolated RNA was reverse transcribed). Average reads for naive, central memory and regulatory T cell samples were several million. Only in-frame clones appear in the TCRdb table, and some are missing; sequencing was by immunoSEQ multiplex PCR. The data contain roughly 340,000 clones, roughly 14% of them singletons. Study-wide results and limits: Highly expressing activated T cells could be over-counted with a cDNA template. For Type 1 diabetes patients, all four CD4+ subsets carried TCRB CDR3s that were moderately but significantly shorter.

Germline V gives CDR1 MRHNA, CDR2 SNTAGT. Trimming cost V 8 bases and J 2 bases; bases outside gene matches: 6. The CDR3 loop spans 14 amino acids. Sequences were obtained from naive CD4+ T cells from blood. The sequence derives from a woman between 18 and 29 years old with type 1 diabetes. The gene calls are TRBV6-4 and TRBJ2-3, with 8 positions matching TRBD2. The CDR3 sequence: CASRLAGNTDTQYF. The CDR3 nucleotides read TGTGCCAGCCGATTAGCGGGAAACACAGATACGCAGTATTTT.